The 7 T cell receptor beta chains given below trace back to one sample, sequenced in a study of T-cell memory formation after mild COVID-19. TCRdb analysed the 5' RACE reads with MiXCR anew, one entry per CDR3 protein. In the table there are 150,000 to 200,000 distinct CDR3 sequences, 14% of which are singletons. Sample: PBMCs or a T cell subset sorted from them (not recorded which). Receptor source: an adult woman who had mild COVID-19 (a few samples of this study predate the infection). Cell type and time point are not known.

The gene calls are TRBV5-1 and TRBJ2-1; TRBD2 might be the D (5 bases). Trimming removed 0 bases at V and 5 bases at J, with 12 bases between. CDR3 length: 15 amino acids. Germline CDR1 SGHRS, CDR2 YFSETQ. CDR3 DNA: TGCGCCAGCAGCTTGGGGGAGTCTGGGGACAATGAGCAGTTCTTC. Amino acids: CASSLGESGDNEQFF.

This clonotype came up a few times. The chain combines TRBV7-3 with TRBJ2-1; TRBD2 matches 7 bases. The CDR3 has 16 amino acids. Looked up from germline, CDR1 is SGHTA and CDR2 is FQGTGA. Trimming took 1 base from V and 6 from J; bases not matched to a gene: 9. CDR3: CASSLMASGVINEQFF. CDR3 nucleotides: TGTGCCAGCAGCTTAATGGCTAGCGGAGTCATCAATGAGCAGTTCTTC.

V is TRBV7-2 and J is TRBJ2-7, with 9 nucleotides matching TRBD2. Looked up from germline, CDR1 is SGHTA and CDR2 is FQGNSA. The CDR3 covers 15 residues. J was trimmed by 9 bases and V by 2 bases; bases with no gene match: 11. For the CDR3, the DNA is TGTGCCAGCAGCTTACTTAGGACTAGCGCATTCGGGCAGTACTTC. Its protein product is CASSLLRTSAFGQYF.

This clonotype was observed a few times. This chain connects TRBV5-1 to TRBJ1-1; no reliable D call. V gave up 0 bases and J gave up 0 bases, with 12 bases separating them. Germline V gene sequence: CDR1 SGHRS, CDR2 YFSETQ. This CDR3 has 16 amino acids. CDR3 nucleotides: TGCGCCAGCAGCTTGGATCTCGGACTGTTGAACACTGAAGCTTTCTTT. This gives the protein CASSLDLGLLNTEAFF.

The chain carries TRBV7-2 and TRBJ2-1; TRBD2 aligns across 7 bases. The V segment lost 2 bases and the J segment 8 bases; nucleotides outside the gene matches: 3. The CDR3 sequence is 13 residues long. Per the germline V gene, CDR1 is SGHTA and CDR2 is FQGNSA. Here the CDR3 reads CASSLFGGDEQFF. In DNA, the CDR3 is TGTGCCAGCAGCTTATTTGGGGGGGATGAGCAGTTCTTC.

The table lists this clonotype with a few counts. The rearrangement uses TRBV19 and TRBJ1-5; D is ambiguous. V lost 10 bases and J 7 bases, leaving 5 bases between the germline ends. CDR1 and CDR2 (germline): LNHDA, SQIVND (reference sequence). This CDR3 contains 9 residues. CDR3 amino acids: CATCQPQHF. The DNA for the CDR3 is TGTGCCACTTGCCAGCCCCAGCATTTT.

This clonotype was counted between two and nine times. The chain uses TRBV2 and TRBJ1-1, with TRBD1 identical over 9 bases. The CDR3 spans 13 residues. Trimming at V came to 9 bases and at J to 2 bases, leaving 4 bases not matched to a gene. Germline V gives CDR1 SNHLY, CDR2 FYNNEI. CDR3 nucleotides: TGTGCCAGAGGGACAGGGCGAAACACTGAAGCTTTCTTT. Protein product: CARGTGRNTEAFF.